This T cell receptor (beta chain) appears in the sequencing data of a study of vaccination and CD4 T cells after COVID-19. On the study more broadly: Vaccination of participants consisted of two doses of either BNT162b2 or mRNA-1273 vaccine. Sampling that followed vaccination took place a median approximately 79 days after dose two, within a range of 14 to 241.

Via MiXCR, TCRdb re-called the PCR reads, giving one row per CDR3 protein. This sample has 20,000 to 25,000 distinct CDR3 sequences; about three fifths occur once, and the top ten carry around 1.1%. V dropped 0 bases and J dropped 10 bases, with 18 bases sitting between them. CDR1 MGHRA and CDR2 YSYEKL come from the germline V gene. The CDR3 is 15 amino acids. The sequencing used CD4+ T cells from blood, collected before SARS-CoV-2 vaccination. The chain carries TRBV4-1 and TRBJ1-1; D call uncertain. The TCR sequence derives from a human donor who had recovered from COVID-19. Here the CDR3 DNA reads TGCGCCAGCAGCCAAGATCGAATGGCTAATACCCCAGCTTTCTTT. Protein product: CASSQDRMANTPAFF.